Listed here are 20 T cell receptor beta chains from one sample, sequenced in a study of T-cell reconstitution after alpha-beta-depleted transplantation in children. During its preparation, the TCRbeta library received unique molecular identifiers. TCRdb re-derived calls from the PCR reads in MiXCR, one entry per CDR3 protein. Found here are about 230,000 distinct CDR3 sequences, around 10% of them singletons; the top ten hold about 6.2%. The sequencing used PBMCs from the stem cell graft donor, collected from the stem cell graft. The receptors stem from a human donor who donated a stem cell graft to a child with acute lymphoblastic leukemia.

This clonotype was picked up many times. CDR3 sequence (DNA): TGTGCCAGCAGCCAAGGTCAGGGGGCGCCGTTCTCTGGCACAGATACGCAGTATTTT. Translated: CASSQGQGAPFSGTDTQYF. The J gene is TRBJ2-3, the V gene TRBV3-1; TRBD1 matches 8 bases. Germline V gives CDR1 LGHDT, CDR2 YNNKEL (reference sequence). Trimming cost V 1 base and J 1 base; bases outside gene matches: 13. The CDR3 extends over 19 amino acids.

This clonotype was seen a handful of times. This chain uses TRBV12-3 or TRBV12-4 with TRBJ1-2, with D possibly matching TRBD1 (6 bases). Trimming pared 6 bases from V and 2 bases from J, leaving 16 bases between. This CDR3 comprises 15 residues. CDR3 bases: TGTGCCAGCAGGGATGGACGGACAGCCAACTATGGCTACACCTTC. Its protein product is CASRDGRTANYGYTF.

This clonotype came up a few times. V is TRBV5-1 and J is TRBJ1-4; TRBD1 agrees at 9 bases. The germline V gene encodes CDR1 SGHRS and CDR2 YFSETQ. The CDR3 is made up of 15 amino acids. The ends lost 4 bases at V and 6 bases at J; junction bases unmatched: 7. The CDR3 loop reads CASSEVGTGYEKLFF. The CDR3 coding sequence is TGCGCCAGCAGCGAAGTTGGGACAGGGTATGAAAAACTGTTTTTT.

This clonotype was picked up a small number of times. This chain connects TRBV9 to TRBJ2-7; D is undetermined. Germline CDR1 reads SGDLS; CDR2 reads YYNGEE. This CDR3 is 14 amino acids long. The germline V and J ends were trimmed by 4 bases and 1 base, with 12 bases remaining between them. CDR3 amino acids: CASSLSTASYEQYF. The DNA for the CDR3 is TGTGCCAGCAGCCTGAGTACAGCTTCCTACGAGCAGTACTTC.

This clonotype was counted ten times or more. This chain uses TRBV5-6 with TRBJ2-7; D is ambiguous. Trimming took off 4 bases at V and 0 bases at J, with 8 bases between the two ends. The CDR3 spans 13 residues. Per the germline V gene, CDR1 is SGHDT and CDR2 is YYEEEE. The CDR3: CASSGDNSYEQYF. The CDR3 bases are TGTGCCAGCAGCGGAGACAACTCCTACGAGCAGTACTTC.

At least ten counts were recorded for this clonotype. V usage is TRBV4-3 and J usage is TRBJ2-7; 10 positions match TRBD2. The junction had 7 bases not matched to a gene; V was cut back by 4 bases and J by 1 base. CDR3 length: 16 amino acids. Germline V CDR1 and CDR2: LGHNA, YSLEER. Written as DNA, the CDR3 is TGCGCCAGCAGCCCCAACCTAGCGGGGGAGTCCTACGAGCAGTACTTC. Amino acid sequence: CASSPNLAGESYEQYF.

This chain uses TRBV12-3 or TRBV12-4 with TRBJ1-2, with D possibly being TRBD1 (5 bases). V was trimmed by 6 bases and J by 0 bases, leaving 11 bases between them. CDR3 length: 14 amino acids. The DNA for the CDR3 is TGTGCCAGCAGGGGGGACGGACCTAACTATGGCTACACCTTC. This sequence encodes CASRGDGPNYGYTF.

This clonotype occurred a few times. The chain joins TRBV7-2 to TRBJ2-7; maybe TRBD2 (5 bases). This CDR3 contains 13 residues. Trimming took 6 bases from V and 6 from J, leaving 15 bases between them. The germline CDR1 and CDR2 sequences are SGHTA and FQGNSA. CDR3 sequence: CASRKSPRGEQYF. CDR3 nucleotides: TGTGCCAGCAGAAAAAGTCCACGGGGCGAGCAGTACTTC.

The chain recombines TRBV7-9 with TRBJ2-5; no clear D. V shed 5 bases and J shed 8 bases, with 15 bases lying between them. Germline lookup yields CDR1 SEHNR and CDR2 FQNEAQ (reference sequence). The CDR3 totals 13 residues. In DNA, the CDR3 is TGTGCCAGCAGCCTCTCCACCTTAGTAACCCAGTACTTC. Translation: CASSLSTLVTQYF.

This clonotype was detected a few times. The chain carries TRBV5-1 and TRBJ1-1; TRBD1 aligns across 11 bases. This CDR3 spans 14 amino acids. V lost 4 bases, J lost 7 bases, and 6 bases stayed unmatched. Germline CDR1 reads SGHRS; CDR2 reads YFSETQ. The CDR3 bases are TGCGCCAGCAGCGCCGGGACAGGGGGGGGTGAAGCTTTCTTT. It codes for CASSAGTGGGEAFF.

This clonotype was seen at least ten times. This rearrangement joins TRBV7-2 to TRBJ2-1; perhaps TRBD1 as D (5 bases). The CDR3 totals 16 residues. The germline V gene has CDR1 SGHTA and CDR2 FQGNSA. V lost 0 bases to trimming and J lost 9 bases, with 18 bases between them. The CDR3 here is CASSLAASPNRGEQFF. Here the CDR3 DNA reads TGTGCCAGCAGCTTAGCGGCCAGCCCTAATAGGGGTGAGCAGTTCTTC.

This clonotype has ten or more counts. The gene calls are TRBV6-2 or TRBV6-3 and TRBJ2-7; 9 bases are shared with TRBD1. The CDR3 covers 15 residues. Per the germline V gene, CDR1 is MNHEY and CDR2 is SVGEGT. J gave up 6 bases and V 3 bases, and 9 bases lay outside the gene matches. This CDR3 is CASSYEGTGRFEQYF. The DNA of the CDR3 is TGTGCCAGCAGTTATGAGGGGACAGGGAGATTCGAGCAGTACTTC.

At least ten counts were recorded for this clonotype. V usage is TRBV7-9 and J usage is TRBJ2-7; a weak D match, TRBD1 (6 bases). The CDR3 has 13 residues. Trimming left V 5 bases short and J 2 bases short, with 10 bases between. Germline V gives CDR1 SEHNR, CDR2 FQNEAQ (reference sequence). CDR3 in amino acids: CASSQTGAYEQYF. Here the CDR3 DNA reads TGTGCCAGCAGCCAGACAGGAGCCTACGAGCAGTACTTC.

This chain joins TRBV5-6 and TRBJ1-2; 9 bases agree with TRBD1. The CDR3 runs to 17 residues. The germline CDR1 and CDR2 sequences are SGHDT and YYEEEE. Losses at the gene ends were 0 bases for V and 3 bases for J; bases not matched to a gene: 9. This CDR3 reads CASSLGFGTGSDYGYTF. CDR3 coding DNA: TGTGCCAGCAGCTTGGGCTTCGGGACAGGGTCCGACTATGGCTACACCTTC.

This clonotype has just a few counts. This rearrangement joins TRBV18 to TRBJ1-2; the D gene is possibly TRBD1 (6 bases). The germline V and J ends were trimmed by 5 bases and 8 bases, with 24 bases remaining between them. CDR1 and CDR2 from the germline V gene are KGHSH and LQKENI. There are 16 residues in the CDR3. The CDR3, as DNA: TGTGCCAGCTCATTGACCGGGACAAACGAAAAGAGGGGCTACACCTTC. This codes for CASSLTGTNEKRGYTF.

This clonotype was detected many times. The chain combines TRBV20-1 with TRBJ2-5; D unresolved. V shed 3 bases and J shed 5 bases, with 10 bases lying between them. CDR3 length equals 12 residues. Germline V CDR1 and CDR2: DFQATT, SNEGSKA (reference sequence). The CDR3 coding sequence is TGCAGTGCTAGTAGGCCAGAGGAGACCCAGTACTTC. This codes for CSASRPEETQYF.

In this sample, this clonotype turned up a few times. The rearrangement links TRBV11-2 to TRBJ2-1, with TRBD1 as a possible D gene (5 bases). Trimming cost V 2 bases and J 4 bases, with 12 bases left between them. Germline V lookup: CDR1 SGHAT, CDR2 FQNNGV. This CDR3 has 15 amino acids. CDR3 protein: CASSLKRGTYNEQFF. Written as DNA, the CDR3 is TGTGCCAGCAGCTTAAAAAGGGGCACATACAATGAGCAGTTCTTC.

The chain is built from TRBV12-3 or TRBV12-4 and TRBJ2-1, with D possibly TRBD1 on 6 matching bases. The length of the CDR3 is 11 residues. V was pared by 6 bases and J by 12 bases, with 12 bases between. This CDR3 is CASSRGPRQFF. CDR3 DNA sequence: TGTGCCAGCAGCAGGGGCCCCCGGCAGTTCTTC.

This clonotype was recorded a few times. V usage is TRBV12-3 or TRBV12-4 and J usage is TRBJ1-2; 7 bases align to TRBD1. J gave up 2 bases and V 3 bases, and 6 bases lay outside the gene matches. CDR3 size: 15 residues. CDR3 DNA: TGTGCCAGCAGTTTGAGCCCGACAGGGAACTATGGCTACACCTTC. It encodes CASSLSPTGNYGYTF.

The CDR3 nucleotides are TGTGCCAGCAGTTTATCCTGGACAGGGGCAACCACAGATACGCAGTATTTT. This gives the protein CASSLSWTGATTDTQYF. The chain links TRBV12-3 or TRBV12-4 to TRBJ2-3; 9 bases fit TRBD1. The ends lost 2 bases at V and 2 bases at J; junction bases unmatched: 8. This CDR3 region has 17 residues.